This paragraph covers one TCR beta chain sequence. Its cognate antigen has yet to be identified. The input lacks base qualities; no much larger clone sits a single base away. This sample is drawn from a study of blood T cell repertoires in COVID-19 (TCRdb year 2020). Study-level background: Samples from collaborators originated in the United States, Italy and Spain and spanned both the acute and convalescent phases of COVID-19. The material from the prospective study consisted of cDNA or gDNA derived from T cells, B-cell-depleted T cells, or PBMCs. The dataset comprised deeply sampled blood TCRbeta repertoires from subjects exposed to, actively infected with, or recovered from COVID-19. A freely available public database, intended as a resource for researchers studying the immune response to SARS-CoV-2, is where the repertoires were released. Samples were obtained from the ongoing ImmuneRACE study (first 160 participants) and from roughly 1,300 subjects provided by 6 global collaborators. Sample metadata almost always included a de-identified subject ID, COVID-19 status, age in years and sex. Where available, HLA class I and class II types were obtained from metadata supplied by the sample provider rather than from assay-based typing.

The CDR3, from cysteine to phenylalanine, totals 13 residues. The CDR3 DNA has 39 bases and is translated from base 1. At the junction V is shortened by 0 bases and J by 7 bases, with 10 bases in between. The germline V gene gives CDR1 as SGDLS and CDR2 as YYNGEE. The collaborating institutions used their own protocols to collect whole blood in K2EDTA tubes. For TCRbeta analysis, collaborator samples were shipped as frozen whole blood, as isolated PBMCs, or as DNA extracted from either sample type. Study-wide conclusions, independent of this receptor: How much clinical and demographic metadata was included differed by source and by participant, and the metadata was provided uncurated.

TCRbeta CDR3 regions were amplified from genomic DNA using the immunoSEQ Assay, a bias-controlled multiplex PCR. Processing in the source paper ran as follows. The number of nucleated cells in each sample was estimated from the amplification of reference gene primers within the assay. Sequence reads were collapsed and filtered to measure the absolute abundance of every unique TCRbeta CDR3 rearrangement. For each sample, productive Simpson clonality was calculated as the square root of Simpson's diversity index over productive rearrangements. This is the immuneACCESS table as TCRdb keeps it, with only in-frame sequences that have V and J called. A part of the clones is gone; compared with another copy, unresolved V genes explain less than half, and the rest is unexplained. V and J calls and clone size follow that table, whereas D and trimming were derived from the DNA. The sample contains fewer than 400,000 clones, around 85% of them found a single time. The ten largest make up roughly 3.9% of the sample.

Input material: peripheral blood. Recombination linked TRBV9 to TRBJ1-1; confidence is insufficient to name the D gene. This TCR came from a woman aged 18-29 years with acute or convalescent COVID-19. Read as DNA, the sequence is TGTGCCAGCAGCGTAGGAACAGTTAATGAAGCTTTCTTT. The resulting protein is CASSVGTVNEAFF.